The 11 T cell receptor beta chains in this list originate from one sample, sequenced in a study of T-cell reconstitution after alpha-beta-depleted transplantation in children. Unique molecular identifiers were incorporated during preparation of the TCRbeta library. TCRdb processed the PCR reads anew with MiXCR; each CDR3 protein has one entry. The repertoire holds about 360,000 distinct CDR3 sequences, 13% seen once, with roughly 4.5% in the top ten. The material sequenced was PBMCs, taken from the stem cell graft. Source of these receptors: a human donor who donated a stem cell graft to a child with Fanconi anemia.

This clonotype was observed a handful of times. The chain links TRBV13 to TRBJ2-5; 9 bases are a match to TRBD2. V was clipped by 5 bases and J by 5 bases; unmatched bases: 9. CDR3 size: 15 residues. CDR1 is PRHDT, CDR2 FYEKMQ, per germline (reference sequence). Here the CDR3 DNA reads TGTGCCAGCAGCAAAAATAGCGGGGGAGGGGAGACCCAGTACTTC. This translates into CASSKNSGGGETQYF.

In its sample, this clonotype was seen a few times. The chain couples TRBV7-9 to TRBJ2-2; TRBD2 matches at 11 bases. CDR3 length: 15 amino acids. Looked up from germline, CDR1 is SEHNR and CDR2 is FQNEAQ (reference sequence). The J segment lost 4 bases and the V segment lost 5 bases, leaving 3 bases of the junction unmatched. The CDR3 coding sequence is TGTGCCAGCAGCACGACTAGCGGGGTCACCGGGGAGCTGTTTTTT. Translated, it gives CASSTTSGVTGELFF.

The chain couples TRBV5-1 to TRBJ2-3; 8 bases map to TRBD1. Germline V gene data show CDR1 as SGHRS and CDR2 as YFSETQ. This CDR3 is built from 11 residues. The trim removed 4 bases at V and 9 bases at J, leaving 1 base unmatched. The CDR3 DNA reads TGCGCCAGCAGCCAGGGGGCCACGCAGTATTTT. Translation: CASSQGATQYF.

The CDR3 protein is CSVMGRGLDTQYF. CDR3 nucleotides: TGCAGCGTTATGGGCAGGGGGCTAGATACGCAGTATTTT. The genes are TRBV29-1 and TRBJ2-3, with 8 bases matching TRBD1. The V gene end was trimmed by 5 bases and the J gene end by 5 bases; junction bases not matched to a gene: 6. The CDR3 is 13 residues long. Germline CDR1 is SQVTM and CDR2 is ANQGSEA.

The chain links TRBV12-3 or TRBV12-4 to TRBJ1-1; tentatively, D is TRBD1 (5 bases). CDR3 length: 14 amino acids. The V end was cut by 2 bases, the J end by 2 bases, with 9 bases between. The CDR3 here is CASSLPGRNTEAFF. DNA of the CDR3: TGTGCCAGCAGTTTACCAGGGAGAAACACTGAAGCTTTCTTT.

Only a few counts were recorded for this clonotype. V and J are TRBV11-2 and TRBJ1-1; TRBD1 matches at 8 bases. The J segment lost 5 bases and the V segment lost 5 bases, leaving 16 bases of the junction unmatched. Germline V gives CDR1 SGHAT, CDR2 FQNNGV. This CDR3 has 17 residues. DNA for the CDR3: TGTGCCAGCAGCCTTACCCGGGGGACAGGCTATTGGACTGAAGCTTTCTTT. Protein product: CASSLTRGTGYWTEAFF.

The rearrangement joins TRBV20-1 to TRBJ1-2, with 8 bases lining up with TRBD1. Trimming removed 5 bases from V and 4 bases from J; junction bases left unmatched: 9. Germline CDR1 and CDR2: DFQATT and SNEGSKA (reference sequence). This CDR3 contains 14 residues. DNA of the CDR3: TGCAGTGCTCCCGCTTCAGGGGGCGCCTATGGCTACACCTTC. Its translation: CSAPASGGAYGYTF.

In this sample, this clonotype turned up a few times. The V call is TRBV5-1, the J call TRBJ2-1, with 9 bases that match TRBD2. V lost 0 bases, J lost 7 bases, and 8 bases stayed unmatched. CDR1 and CDR2 from the germline V gene are SGHRS and YFSETQ. This CDR3 comprises 16 residues. The CDR3 DNA is TGCGCCAGCAGCTTGGAGAGCGGGGGGCCATGGAATGAGCAGTTCTTC. Protein sequence: CASSLESGGPWNEQFF.

The chain recombines TRBV20-1 with TRBJ1-5, with TRBD1 as a possible D gene (6 bases). Germline CDR1 and CDR2: DFQATT and SNEGSKA (reference sequence). Between the trimmed V and J ends, which lost 0 bases and 2 bases, there was a span of 11 bases. This CDR3 contains 15 residues. This CDR3 is CSARDRRGGNQPQHF. CDR3 DNA sequence: TGCAGTGCTAGAGATAGAAGGGGGGGCAATCAGCCCCAGCATTTT.

This clonotype was counted many times. This sequence joins TRBV20-1 and TRBJ1-1; TRBD1 aligns across 7 bases. The ends lost 3 bases at V and 5 bases at J; junction bases unmatched: 3. CDR1 is DFQATT and CDR2 is SNEGSKA in the germline V gene (reference sequence). The CDR3 spans 12 residues. The CDR3 loop is CSARRGLTEAFF. CDR3 coding DNA: TGCAGTGCTAGGAGGGGGCTAACTGAAGCTTTCTTT.

In this sample, this clonotype turned up a few times. The rearrangement joins TRBV2 to TRBJ1-4, with unresolved D. Germline CDR1 is SNHLY and CDR2 is FYNNEI. The V gene lost 0 bases and the J gene lost 4 bases, with 6 bases spanning the gap. This CDR3 contains 14 residues. For the CDR3, the DNA is TGTGCCAGCAGTGAAGCGCTTAGTAATGAAAAACTGTTTTTT. Encoded protein: CASSEALSNEKLFF.